This entry describes one TCR beta chain. Its antigen remains unknown. These data originate in a study of cytomegalovirus exposure and HLA in healthy donors. Study-level points and caveats: Listed as cytomegalovirus-associated were around 160 TCR beta chains. In the roughly 130 validation repertoires, a later analysis found that first-cohort TCR clusters tended to co-occur.

The donors belonged to the 120-subject validation cohort, separate from the approximately 670-subject first cohort. This table comes from immunoSEQ multiplex PCR, and its TCRdb copy is limited to in-frame clones, with some not included. This table has about 200,000 clones, over 75% appearing once. The CDR3 runs 10 residues. Germline V gene sequence: CDR1 MNHNS, CDR2 SASEGT. J was trimmed by 15 bases and V by 5 bases; bases with no gene match: 4. The chain recombines TRBV6-1 with TRBJ2-1, with 7 bases that match TRBD1. Source material: PBMCs. This clonotype originated in a woman between 18 and 29 years old in good health and CMV-seropositive. The CDR3 loop reads CASSNRGRFF. CDR3 coding DNA: TGTGCCAGCAGTAACAGGGGACGGTTCTTC.